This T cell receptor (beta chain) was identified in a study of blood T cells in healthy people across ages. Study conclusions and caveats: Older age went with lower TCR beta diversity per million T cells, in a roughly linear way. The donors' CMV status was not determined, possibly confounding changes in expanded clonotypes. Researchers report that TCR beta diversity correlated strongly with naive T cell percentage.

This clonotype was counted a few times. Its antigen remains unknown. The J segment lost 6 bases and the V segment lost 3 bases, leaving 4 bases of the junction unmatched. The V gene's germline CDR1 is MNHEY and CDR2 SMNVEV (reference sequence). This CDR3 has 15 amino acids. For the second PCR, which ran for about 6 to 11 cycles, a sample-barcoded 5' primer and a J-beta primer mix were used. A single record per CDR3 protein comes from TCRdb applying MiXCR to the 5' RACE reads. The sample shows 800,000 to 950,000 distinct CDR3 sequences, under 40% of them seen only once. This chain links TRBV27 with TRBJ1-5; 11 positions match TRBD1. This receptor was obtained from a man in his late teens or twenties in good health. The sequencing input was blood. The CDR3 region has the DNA TGTGCCAGCAGTTTCGGGACAGGGGGTGGTCAGCCCCAGCATTTT. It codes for CASSFGTGGGQPQHF.